These T cell receptor beta chains were read from a single sample in a study of blood T cell repertoires in COVID-19. Method: immunoSEQ multiplex PCR; TCRdb's copy keeps in-frame clones and lacks some. The table shows 85,000 to 100,000 clones, with approximately 90% occurring only once. Sequencing used peripheral blood. Every receptor here comes from a man aged 60 to 69 with acute or convalescent COVID-19. The CDR3 runs from the conserved cysteine through the conserved F or W. A D gene is named only where the DNA matches it firmly. The size field is filled for only some rows; it gives once, few, many or a size class.

>.|TRBD2|TRBJ2-2|TRBV6-2/TRBV6-3
TGTGCCAGCAGCCGGACTAGCGGGGGCCCGCCGGGCACCGGGGAGCTGTTTTTT
CASSRTSGGPPGTGELFF
>.|TRBD2|TRBJ2-3|TRBV6-2/TRBV6-3
TGTGCCAGCAGCCCTCACCGGCGGGGGGGCGCAGATACGCAGTATTTT
CASSPHRRGGADTQYF
>.|TRBD1|TRBJ1-2|TRBV19
TGTGCCAGTTCCCGGGACAGGGGCGTGGGTAACTATGGCTACACCTTC
CASSRDRGVGNYGYTF
>once|.|TRBJ1-3|TRBV12-3/TRBV12-4
TGTCTATCTCGGGGAGCCCCTGGAAACACCATATATTTT
CLSRGAPGNTIYF
>.|.|TRBJ1-2|TRBV3-1/TRBV3-2
TGTGCCAGCAGCCATGTTCAAGGCTACACCTTC
CASSHVQGYTF
>.|.|TRBJ2-1|TRBV6-5
TGTGCCAGCCAAACACAGGGACCCTCGGATGAGCAGTTCTTC
CASQTQGPSDEQFF
>.|.|TRBJ1-1|TRBV25-1
TGTGCCAGCAGTGAGGCCAGGGGATTGAACACTGAAGCTTTCTTT
CASSEARGLNTEAFF
>.|.|TRBJ1-2|TRBV19
TGTGCCAGTAGTCCACAGGGCCCGAACTATGGCTACACCTTC
CASSPQGPNYGYTF
>.|.|TRBJ1-1|TRBV6-6
TGTGCCAGCAGTTACTACGGGAACACTGAAGCTTTCTTT
CASSYYGNTEAFF
>.|TRBD1|TRBJ1-2|TRBV6-5
TGTGCCAGCAGTTACGGGACAGCGGATGGCTACACCTTC
CASSYGTADGYTF
>.|.|TRBJ1-2|TRBV3-1/TRBV3-2
TGTGCCAGCAGCCAACCCGGGACTTCACTCCGAGGCTACACCTTC
CASSQPGTSLRGYTF
>.|TRBD2|TRBJ2-1|TRBV7-2
TGTGCCAGCAGCACCCGGGGGGGGTCCTACAATGAGCAGTTCTTC
CASSTRGGSYNEQFF
>.|.|TRBJ1-2|TRBV5-4
TGTGCCAGCAGCTCCCCGTGGGGGGAAGGGACTAACTATGGCTACACCTTC
CASSSPWGEGTNYGYTF
>.|.|TRBJ1-2|TRBV28
TGTGCCAGCAGTTTAGGGGGAGGGGAAGGCTACACCTTC
CASSLGGGEGYTF
>.|.|TRBJ1-2|TRBV28
TGTGCCAGCAGTTTATGGGGCAATGGCTACACCTTC
CASSLWGNGYTF
>.|.|TRBJ1-4|TRBV5-5
TGTGCCAGCAGCTTCAGTTCGGGGGAAAAACTGTTTTTT
CASSFSSGEKLFF
>once|TRBD1|TRBJ1-2|TRBV6-2/TRBV6-3
TGTGCCAGCAGCCCCTTGGGGACAGCCGCTATTAGCTATGGCTACACCTTC
CASSPLGTAAISYGYTF
>.|TRBD1|TRBJ1-2|TRBV5-1
TGCGCCAGCAGCTACCAACAGGGGGCCGAGGGCTACACCTTC
CASSYQQGAEGYTF
>.|TRBD1|TRBJ1-6|TRBV4-2
TGTGCCAGCACCCTCAGGACAGGGGACAATTCACCCCTCCACTTT
CASTLRTGDNSPLHF
>.|TRBD1|TRBJ2-7|TRBV6-5
TGTGCCAGCAGTCGGGACAGGCCTCCCTACGAGCAGTACTTC
CASSRDRPPYEQYF
>.|.|TRBJ1-1|TRBV18
TGTGCCAGCTCACCAGGGGGCAGGGTAGTATCTGAAGCTTTCTTT
CASSPGGRVVSEAFF
>.|.|TRBJ1-1|TRBV10-3
TGTGCCATCAAGGGGGTTATGAACACTGAAGCTTTCTTT
CAIKGVMNTEAFF
>.|.|TRBJ2-7|TRBV6-4
TGTGCCACCATGGACACAGGCCCCTACGAGCAGTACTTC
CATMDTGPYEQYF
>few|TRBD1|TRBJ2-2|TRBV6-5
TGTGCCAGCAGGGGACAGAGATTCACCGGGGAGCTGTTTTTT
CASRGQRFTGELFF
>.|.|TRBJ1-2|TRBV7-9
TGTGCCAGCAGCTTAGCGCTCGGAAGGCCGCGGGGCTACACCTTC
CASSLALGRPRGYTF
>.|.|TRBJ1-2|TRBV21-1
TGTGCCAGTCTAGGCCCATTGGGACAGGGTAACTATGGCTACACCTTC
CASLGPLGQGNYGYTF
>.|.|TRBJ2-5|TRBV6-6
TGTGCCAGCAGTTTTTACGGGGGGCGCGGGGAGACCCAGTACTTC
CASSFYGGRGETQYF
>.|.|TRBJ1-3|TRBV19
TGTGCCAGTAGTTCCGGACAGAGCTCTGGAAACACCATATATTTT
CASSSGQSSGNTIYF
>.|.|TRBJ1-5|TRBV5-6
TGTGCCAGCAGCTTGGGAGGGAACGTTAATCAGCCCCAGCATTTT
CASSLGGNVNQPQHF
>.|TRBD1|TRBJ1-5|TRBV4-1
TGCGCCAGCAGCCCCAAACCGGGACAGGGCAATCAGCCCCAGCATTTT
CASSPKPGQGNQPQHF
>.|.|TRBJ1-6|TRBV11-2
TGTGCCAGCAGCTTTCGAGCACTCTATAATTCACCCCTCCACTTT
CASSFRALYNSPLHF
>.|TRBD1|TRBJ1-6|TRBV18
TGTGCCAGCTCACCGAACGGACAGGGGCAGAATAATTCACCCCTCCACTTT
CASSPNGQGQNNSPLHF
>.|.|TRBJ2-1|TRBV11-3
TGTGCCAGCAGCTCCGAGGGACTGGGAGGCAATGAGCAGTTCTTC
CASSSEGLGGNEQFF
>.|.|TRBJ1-2|TRBV28
TGTGCCAGCACCTCGGGGGTTGGCTACACCTTC
CASTSGVGYTF
>.|.|TRBJ2-5|TRBV11-2
TGTGCCAGCAGCTTAGATAAAGAGACCCAGTACTTC
CASSLDKETQYF
>few|TRBD2|TRBJ2-1|TRBV2
TGTGCCAGCAGGGAGATGGGGGGGAATGAGCAGTTCTTC
CASREMGGNEQFF
>.|.|TRBJ1-2|TRBV23-1
TGCGCCAGCAGTCAATCGGAGTGGGGCACATCGAATGGCTACACCTTC
CASSQSEWGTSNGYTF
>.|TRBD1|TRBJ1-1|TRBV5-1
TGCGCCAGCAGCTTCCTCACAGGGGGCGGGGACACTGAAGCTTTCTTT
CASSFLTGGGDTEAFF
>.|.|TRBJ1-1|TRBV29-1
TGCAGCGTTCTACGAGAGAACACTGAAGCTTTCTTT
CSVLRENTEAFF
>.|TRBD1|TRBJ1-1|TRBV6-6
TGTGCCAGCAGTTACCACGGGACAGGGGGCCCTGAAGCTTTCTTT
CASSYHGTGGPEAFF
>.|TRBD2|TRBJ2-2|TRBV25-1
TGTGCCAGCAGTGAATATGCAGGGAGGGCCGGGGAGCTGTTTTTT
CASSEYAGRAGELFF
>.|TRBD1|TRBJ2-3|TRBV6-2/TRBV6-3
TGTGCCAGCACCCCATTGAGGGGGCACACAGATACGCAGTATTTT
CASTPLRGHTDTQYF
>.|TRBD1|TRBJ1-2|TRBV6-5
TGTGCCAGCAGTTACCCCACCGGGACAGGGGTGGGCTACACCTTC
CASSYPTGTGVGYTF
>.|.|TRBJ1-1|TRBV7-2
TGTGCCAGCAGCTTGCGGGAGAACACTGAAGCTTTCTTT
CASSLRENTEAFF
>.|.|TRBJ1-1|TRBV19
TGTGCCAGTAGTGGGGACGGGAGAGGCGGGTTCTTT
CASSGDGRGGFF
>.|.|TRBJ2-6|TRBV30
TGTGCCTGGAGTGTACCCAGGACAGACTCACGCTCTGGGGCCAACGTCCTGACTTTC
CAWSVPRTDSRSGANVLTF
>.|.|TRBJ1-1|TRBV7-8
TGTGCCAGCAGAGGGCCTCGGGGGGTGAACACTGAAGCTTTCTTT
CASRGPRGVNTEAFF
>.|TRBD1|TRBJ1-4|TRBV18
TGTGCCAGCTCACCCGGTGGACAGGGAATGGATGAAAAACTGTTTTTT
CASSPGGQGMDEKLFF